Listed here are 20 T cell receptor beta chains from one sample, sequenced in a study of shared clonotypes between healthy human individuals. The protocol was immunoSEQ multiplex PCR, while the TCRdb copy is restricted to in-frame clones and leaves out a portion. This sample yields a few hundred thousand clones, of which about 96% are seen a single time; approximately 0.3% belongs to the top ten. The specimen was memory CD8+ T cells sorted from blood. This sample's subset: CD45RO+ cells pooled with CCR7-negative TemRA cells. The receptors derive from a man aged 25-45 years in good health.

V and J are TRBV6-1 and TRBJ1-5; perhaps TRBD1 as D (6 bases). The ends were cut back, 2 bases at V and 4 bases at J, with 15 bases in the middle. Looked up from germline, CDR1 is MNHNS and CDR2 is SASEGT. The CDR3 has 16 amino acids. CDR3 sequence reads: CASSEHPGVRNQPQHF. The CDR3 DNA reads as TGTGCCAGCAGTGAACACCCAGGGGTAAGGAATCAGCCCCAGCATTTT.

A single count supports this clone. The rearrangement joins TRBV6-5 to TRBJ1-2; TRBD1 agrees at 7 bases. J lost 5 bases, V lost 6 bases, and 0 bases had no gene match. The CDR3 is made up of 11 amino acids. CDR1 and CDR2 (germline): MNHEY, SVGAGI. CDR3 in amino acids: CASRQGYGYTF. The DNA for the CDR3 is TGTGCCAGCAGACAGGGGTATGGCTACACCTTC.

The gene calls are TRBV5-1 and TRBJ2-3; tentatively, D is TRBD2 (6 bases). Germline values: CDR1 SGHRS, CDR2 YFSETQ. The CDR3 spans 14 residues. Between the trimmed V and J ends, which lost 4 bases and 1 base, there was a span of 10 bases. For the CDR3, the DNA is TGCGCCAGCAGCCGATGGGAGGGCACAGATACGCAGTATTTT. It encodes CASSRWEGTDTQYF.

V and J are TRBV27 and TRBJ1-3; D is perhaps TRBD1 (6 bases). Looked up from germline, CDR1 is MNHEY and CDR2 is SMNVEV (reference sequence). V lost 2 bases, J lost 0 bases, and 8 bases lay in between. This CDR3 contains 15 residues. Here the CDR3 reads CASSLRGGSGNTIYF. CDR3 in DNA: TGTGCCAGCAGTTTAAGAGGGGGCTCTGGAAACACCATATATTTT.

The rearrangement joins TRBV6-5 to TRBJ1-5; unclear D gene. With 0 bases removed from V and 2 bases from J, the gap between germline ends came to 5 bases. CDR3 length: 14 residues. Germline V CDR1 and CDR2: MNHEY, SVGAGI. The CDR3 protein is CASSYSQGNQPQHF. The CDR3 DNA reads TGTGCCAGCAGTTACTCCCAGGGCAATCAGCCCCAGCATTTT.

The chain has TRBV14 and TRBJ2-1; TRBD2 matches at 8 bases. Germline V gives CDR1 SGHDN, CDR2 FVKESK. V shed 0 bases, J shed 14 bases, and the junction held 6 bases outside the gene matches. The CDR3 contains 13 residues. The CDR3 DNA reads as TGTGCCAGCAGCCAAGAACCGGGAGGGTTGGAGTTCTTC. Its translation: CASSQEPGGLEFF.

The chain combines TRBV7-9 with TRBJ2-7; D gene ambiguous. Germline CDR1 reads SEHNR; CDR2 reads FQNEAQ (reference sequence). Trimming cost V 5 bases and J 1 base, with 21 bases left between them. The CDR3 is made up of 17 amino acids. The CDR3 DNA sequence: TGTGCCAGCAGCCCCTCCGGGTCAGGTAGTAGGTCCTACGAGCAGTACTTC. Encoded protein: CASSPSGSGSRSYEQYF.

The rearrangement joins TRBV18 to TRBJ2-3, with 7 bases identical to TRBD1. Germline V gives CDR1 KGHSH, CDR2 LQKENI. This CDR3 has 12 amino acids. V lost 3 bases to trimming and J lost 8 bases; unmatched junction nucleotides: 2. The CDR3 reads CASSPPGGTQYF. In DNA form, the CDR3 reads TGTGCCAGCTCACCCCCAGGGGGTACGCAGTATTTT.

The rearrangement links TRBV4-1 to TRBJ2-1; 12 bases are shared with TRBD2. The V and J ends lost 0 bases and 14 bases, in that order; junction bases with no gene match: 11. There are 16 residues in the CDR3. CDR1 is MGHRA and CDR2 is YSYEKL in the germline V gene. The CDR3 DNA is TGCGCCAGCAGCCAAGATTTTTCTAGCGGGAGGGCCGTAGAGTTCTTC. Its protein product is CASSQDFSSGRAVEFF.

The chain uses TRBV7-9 and TRBJ2-5; 9 bases align to TRBD1. This CDR3 contains 15 residues. With V trimmed by 7 bases and J by 4 bases, 10 bases remained unmatched. The germline CDR1 and CDR2 sequences are SEHNR and FQNEAQ (reference sequence). The CDR3 protein is CASTRGQGKGETQYF. DNA of the CDR3: TGTGCCAGCACCCGAGGACAGGGGAAGGGAGAGACCCAGTACTTC. Using reference TRBV7-9 and TRBJ2-5 for the parts outside the CDR3, the full variable domain is DTGVSQNPRHKITKRGQNVTFRCDPISEHNRLYWYRQTLGQGPEFLTYFQNEAQLEKSRLLSDRFSAERPKGSFSTLEIQRTEQGDSAMYLCASTRGQGKGETQYFGPGTRLLVL.

The V and J genes are TRBV27 and TRBJ1-4; 8 positions agree with TRBD1. The CDR3 sequence is 14 residues long. CDR1 is MNHEY and CDR2 is SMNVEV in the germline V gene (reference sequence). The V segment lost 6 bases and the J segment 8 bases; nucleotides outside the gene matches: 8. The CDR3: CASSPGTGAEKLFF. As DNA, the CDR3 is TGTGCCAGCAGCCCCGGGACAGGCGCCGAAAAACTGTTTTTT.

The genes are TRBV28 and TRBJ2-3, with unresolved D. The CDR3 spans 16 residues. The V and J ends lost 3 bases and 3 bases respectively, with 16 bases between them. Germline V gives CDR1 MDHEN, CDR2 SYDVKM. The CDR3 coding sequence is TGTGCCAGCAGTTTCCGCAGTCTTAAGTGGACAGATACGCAGTATTTT. Protein product: CASSFRSLKWTDTQYF. Together with reference TRBV28 and TRBJ2-3, the CDR3 gives the full variable domain: DVKVTQSSRYLVKRTGEKVFLECVQDMDHENMFWYRQDPGLGLRLIYFSYDVKMKEKGDIPEGYSVSREKKERFSLILESASTNQTSMYLCASSFRSLKWTDTQYFGPGTRLTVL.

The CDR3 bases are TGTGCCAGCAGTTGGGGACAGGGCGGCACAGATACGCAGTATTTT. Translating gives CASSWGQGGTDTQYF. The rearrangement uses TRBV28 and TRBJ2-3; 9 nucleotides align to TRBD1. This CDR3 contains 15 residues. CDR1 MDHEN and CDR2 SYDVKM come from the germline V gene. After removal of 4 bases from V and 1 base from J, the junction contained 3 bases not matched to a gene.

The chain is built from TRBV7-3 and TRBJ2-7, with D unclear. Germline V CDR1 and CDR2: SGHTA, FQGTGA. The CDR3 totals 12 residues. V shed 1 base and J shed 3 bases, with 4 bases lying between them. As DNA, the CDR3 is TGTGCCAGCAGCTTAATGCACTACGAGCAGTACTTC. Translation gives CASSLMHYEQYF.

The chain is built from TRBV7-9 and TRBJ2-7; D is unresolved. The CDR3 consists of 15 residues. V was pared by 4 bases and J by 2 bases, with 15 bases between. In germline, CDR1 is SEHNR, CDR2 FQNEAQ (reference sequence). Here the CDR3 reads CASSSSSQSPYEQYF. Written as DNA, the CDR3 is TGTGCCAGCAGCTCTAGTTCCCAGAGCCCCTACGAGCAGTACTTC.

This chain joins TRBV28 and TRBJ1-5; D uncertain. Germline values: CDR1 MDHEN, CDR2 SYDVKM. The CDR3 totals 12 residues. V gave up 3 bases and J gave up 6 bases, with 6 bases separating them. The CDR3 region is CASSLGSQPQHF. The CDR3 bases are TGTGCCAGCAGTTTGGGAAGTCAGCCCCAGCATTTT.

As concerns this clone: Other DNA sequences from this sample encode an identical CDR3 as well. The V call is TRBV28, the J call TRBJ2-1; D gene ambiguous. The CDR3 runs 10 residues. Germline V gene sequence: CDR1 MDHEN, CDR2 SYDVKM. V gave up 5 bases and J gave up 7 bases, with 3 bases separating them. CDR3 DNA: TGTGCCAGCAGTACAAATGAGCAGTTCTTC. Residues: CASSTNEQFF.

The chain uses TRBV15 and TRBJ1-1; D not certain. Deletions cut 6 bases from V and 1 base from J, with 9 bases between. The CDR3 covers 13 residues. The V gene's germline CDR1 is LNHNV and CDR2 YYDKDF (reference sequence). In DNA, the CDR3 is TGTGCCACCAGTTCTACTGGGAACACTGAAGCTTTCTTT. Its protein is CATSSTGNTEAFF.

V and J are TRBV5-8 and TRBJ2-4; TRBD2 matches at 7 bases. With V trimmed by 2 bases and J by 0 bases, 2 bases remained unmatched. The CDR3 loop spans 15 amino acids. Germline lookup yields CDR1 SGHTS and CDR2 YDEGEE. In DNA form, the CDR3 reads TGTGCCAGCAGCTTAGCGGGACTAGCCAAAAACATTCAGTACTTC. Its translation is CASSLAGLAKNIQYF.

The chain couples TRBV19 to TRBJ2-2; D possibly corresponds to TRBD1 (5 bases). The V end lost 7 bases, the J end lost 8 bases, and 20 bases lay between the germline ends. Germline V gene sequence: CDR1 LNHDA, CDR2 SQIVND (reference sequence). CDR3 length equals 15 residues. CDR3 nucleotides: TGTGCCAGTAAGGATCAGGGATCCTCGTGGGGGGAGCTGTTTTTT. As protein: CASKDQGSSWGELFF.